Each of the 25 T cell receptor beta chains below was sequenced from the same sample in a study of blood T cells in healthy people across ages. Through a sample-barcoded 5' primer and a J-beta primer mix, a second PCR was run for roughly 6 to 12 cycles. MiXCR, applied by TCRdb to the 5' RACE reads, yields one record per CDR3 protein. In the table there are about 670,000 distinct CDR3 sequences, around 52% of which are singletons. Sequencing was performed on blood. These receptor sequences come from a woman aged 80 or over in good health.

The DNA of the CDR3 is TGTGCCAGCAGTTTAGCTCGTGGGACAGGGGCCCTGAGCTCCTACGAGCAGTACTTC. This gives the protein CASSLARGTGALSSYEQYF. V usage is TRBV28 and J usage is TRBJ2-7; 10 positions match TRBD1. The J segment lost 0 bases and the V segment lost 2 bases, leaving 13 bases of the junction unmatched. The germline gives CDR1 MDHEN, CDR2 SYDVKM. The CDR3 is 19 amino acids.

The chain employs TRBV20-1 and TRBJ1-1; D is undetermined. V was pared by 4 bases and J by 7 bases, with 10 bases between. CDR3 length: 11 residues. CDR1 is DFQATT and CDR2 is SNEGSKA in the germline V gene (reference sequence). CDR3 in DNA: TGCAGTGCTATAATGGTGGGTGAAGCTTTCTTT. Its translation is CSAIMVGEAFF.

This clonotype was seen ten or more times. The CDR3 protein is CASSAISRDNEQFF. In nucleotides, the CDR3 is TGTGCCAGCAGTGCCATCAGCAGAGACAATGAGCAGTTCTTC. The V gene is TRBV27, the J gene TRBJ2-1; D gene ambiguous. This CDR3 has 14 residues. V was cut by 5 bases and J by 5 bases, with 13 bases left in between. Germline V gene data show CDR1 as MNHEY and CDR2 as SMNVEV (reference sequence).

This clonotype appeared a few times. The V gene is TRBV20-1, the J gene TRBJ1-4; no clear D. Deletions cut 5 bases from V and 8 bases from J, with 15 bases between. The CDR3 spans 13 residues. From germline, CDR1 is DFQATT and CDR2 SNEGSKA (reference sequence). In nucleotides, the CDR3 is TGCAGTGCTTCCCCAAACCTGGGGGAAAAACTGTTTTTT. It encodes CSASPNLGEKLFF.

The V and J genes are TRBV12-3 or TRBV12-4 and TRBJ2-7, with 10 bases lining up with TRBD2. The CDR3 is 14 amino acids. The trim removed 5 bases at V and 3 bases at J, leaving 4 bases unmatched. The CDR3 loop reads CASSLRTSGYEQYF. CDR3 nucleotide sequence: TGTGCCAGCAGTCTGCGGACTAGCGGCTACGAGCAGTACTTC.

The rearrangement links TRBV12-3 or TRBV12-4 to TRBJ1-2; 7 nucleotides agree with TRBD1. The CDR3 totals 11 residues. V trimming: 5 bases; J trimming: 8 bases; junction bases outside the gene matches: 2. In DNA form, the CDR3 reads TGTGCCAGCAGTCCGGACAGGGGCTACACCTTC. This codes for CASSPDRGYTF.

The chain uses TRBV6-1 and TRBJ2-6; D gene unclear. Trimming took off 2 bases at V and 0 bases at J, with 5 bases between the two ends. There are 15 residues in the CDR3. Germline lookup yields CDR1 MNHNS and CDR2 SASEGT. For the CDR3, the DNA is TGTGCCAGCAGTGAAAGCTCCTCTGGGGCCAACGTCCTGACTTTC. It encodes CASSESSSGANVLTF.

This clonotype has at least ten counts. The junction departs from the called germline gene at one end, perhaps through a read error. The chain combines TRBV5-1 with TRBJ2-1, with D possibly TRBD1 on 5 matching bases. The germline gives CDR1 SGHRS, CDR2 YFSETQ. The CDR3 spans 15 residues. The DNA of the CDR3 is TGCACCAGCAGCTTGGAAGGGGCAGGCTACAATGAGCAGTTCTTC. This codes for CTSSLEGAGYNEQFF. Combining the CDR3 with reference TRBV5-1 and TRBJ2-1 gives the whole variable domain KAGVTQTPRYLIKTRGQQVTLSCSPISGHRSVSWYQQTPGQGLQFLFEYFSETQRNKGNFPGRFSGRQFSNSRSEMNVSTLELGDSALYLCTSSLEGAGYNEQFFGPGTRLTVL.

About this clonotype: Just one base apart from a much larger clone, this may be a read error. The chain has TRBV6-1 and TRBJ1-2; TRBD1 matches 9 bases. Germline CDR1 MNHNS, CDR2 SASEGT. The length of the CDR3 is 15 residues. The DNA for the CDR3 is TGTGCCTGCAGTGACCGGGACAGGGTTAACTATGGCTACACCTTC. Its translation: CACSDRDRVNYGYTF.

This clonotype was observed many times. The chain couples TRBV7-2 to TRBJ2-3; TRBD2 matches at 7 bases. CDR1 and CDR2 from the germline V gene are SGHTA and FQGNSA. This CDR3 is 15 amino acids long. J gave up 1 base and V 5 bases, and 6 bases lay outside the gene matches. The CDR3 region is CASSPMGGGTDTQYF. DNA of the CDR3: TGTGCCAGCAGCCCCATGGGAGGGGGCACAGATACGCAGTATTTT.

The gene calls are TRBV20-1 and TRBJ2-5, with unresolved D. Judging by the DNA end, TRBJ2-7 fits better; the J call may be wrong. The germline gives CDR1 DFQATT, CDR2 SNEGSKA (reference sequence). The CDR3 is made up of 11 amino acids. CDR3 protein: CSAQTLYEQYF. CDR3 DNA sequence: TGCAGTGCCCAGACACTTTACGAGCAGTACTTC.

The chain couples TRBV12-3 or TRBV12-4 to TRBJ1-1; the match to TRBD1 covers 9 bases. The J segment lost 6 bases and the V segment lost 6 bases, leaving 8 bases of the junction unmatched. The length of the CDR3 is 14 residues. DNA for the CDR3: TGTGCCAGCAGACCCCAGACAGGGGGGGCTGAAGCTTTCTTT. This encodes CASRPQTGGAEAFF.

There are many counts of this clonotype. This chain connects TRBV7-2 to TRBJ2-1; 8 bases are shared with TRBD2. Trimming cost V 5 bases and J 5 bases; bases outside gene matches: 8. This CDR3 is 15 amino acids long. Germline V gene data show CDR1 as SGHTA and CDR2 as FQGNSA. CDR3 region: CASSRTGTSHNEQFF. The CDR3, as DNA: TGTGCCAGCAGCCGAACCGGGACTAGTCACAATGAGCAGTTCTTC.

Concerning this clonotype itself: Being one base from a much bigger clone, this may be a read error. The V call is TRBV7-2, the J call TRBJ2-3; tentatively, D is TRBD2 (7 bases). The V end was cut by 5 bases, the J end by 1 base, with 16 bases between. This CDR3 is built from 16 residues. Germline values: CDR1 SGHTA, CDR2 FQGNSA. CDR3 sequence: CASSPRAGARTDTQYF. In DNA, the CDR3 is TGTGCCAGCAGCCCCAGGGCGGGGGCCCGCACAGATACGCAGTATTTT.

The chain employs TRBV6-2 or TRBV6-3 and TRBJ2-5; D might be TRBD1 (6 bases). The CDR3 spans 15 residues. Trimming took 6 bases from V and 0 from J, leaving 14 bases between them. CDR1 and CDR2 (germline): MNHEY, SVGEGT. DNA for the CDR3: TGTGCCAGCAGACCGACAGGCCTGTACCAAGAGACCCAGTACTTC. Protein product: CASRPTGLYQETQYF.

This clonotype was observed a few times. The gene calls are TRBV3-1 and TRBJ2-7; 8 bases line up with TRBD1. The CDR3 extends over 15 amino acids. CDR1 is LGHDT, CDR2 YNNKEL, per germline (reference sequence). J was trimmed by 5 bases and V by 5 bases; bases with no gene match: 11. The CDR3 loop is CASSLSGQANHEQYF. In DNA, the CDR3 is TGTGCCAGCAGCTTATCGGGACAGGCAAACCACGAGCAGTACTTC.

In regard to this clonotype: This may come from a read error, since a much larger clone is one base off. The CDR3 region has the DNA TGTGCCGGCAGTTTACTATCCCCACCCCACAATGAGCAGTTCTTC. This encodes CAGSLLSPPHNEQFF. The chain couples TRBV12-3 or TRBV12-4 to TRBJ2-1; no clear D gene. This CDR3 is built from 15 residues.

A note on this clonotype: Just one base apart from a much larger clone, this may be a read error. This chain joins TRBV2 and TRBJ1-1, with D unresolved. Trimming removed 3 bases at V and 4 bases at J, with 3 bases between. This CDR3 contains 11 residues. From germline, CDR1 is SNHLY and CDR2 FYNNEI. CDR3 sequence reads: CASSESTEAFF. The CDR3 nucleotides are TGTGCCAGCAGTGAGAGCACTGAAGCTTTCTTT.

The sample holds many counts of this clonotype. This chain connects TRBV5-1 to TRBJ2-7; tentatively, D is TRBD2 (6 bases). Germline V lookup: CDR1 SGHRS, CDR2 YFSETQ. The CDR3 runs 14 residues. Between the trimmed V and J ends, which lost 1 base and 3 bases, there was a span of 11 bases. The CDR3 DNA is TGCGCCAGCAGCTTGCAGGGACTTAACTACGAGCAGTACTTC. Translating it yields CASSLQGLNYEQYF.

The V call is TRBV20-1, the J call TRBJ2-3; TRBD2 matches 9 bases. The CDR3 consists of 18 residues. CDR1 and CDR2 (germline): DFQATT, SNEGSKA (reference sequence). Losses at the gene ends were 0 bases for V and 2 bases for J; bases not matched to a gene: 12. This chain's CDR3 is CSARDQDLSGGLTDTQYF. CDR3 nucleotides: TGCAGTGCTAGAGATCAGGACCTTAGCGGGGGACTCACAGATACGCAGTATTTT.

This chain uses TRBV2 with TRBJ1-5; 9 positions agree with TRBD1. The CDR3 totals 13 residues. Germline V gene sequence: CDR1 SNHLY, CDR2 FYNNEI. With V trimmed by 4 bases and J by 7 bases, 2 bases remained unmatched. CDR3 loop: CASSGTGEQPQHF. For the CDR3, the DNA is TGTGCCAGCAGTGGGACAGGGGAACAGCCCCAGCATTTT.

V is TRBV30 and J is TRBJ1-2, with TRBD1 matching 8 bases. The germline CDR1 and CDR2 sequences are GTSNPN and SVGIG (reference sequence). With 3 bases clipped from V and 8 bases from J, the junction kept 5 bases outside the gene matches. The CDR3 spans 12 residues. The CDR3 sequence: CAWSRGQVGYTF. The CDR3 DNA sequence: TGTGCCTGGAGCAGGGGACAGGTCGGCTACACCTTC. Together with reference TRBV30 and TRBJ1-2, the CDR3 gives the full variable domain: SQTIHQWPATLVQPVGSPLSLECTVEGTSNPNLYWYRQAAGRGLQLLFYSVGIGQISSEVPQNLSASRPQDRQFILSSKKLLLSDSGFYLCAWSRGQVGYTFGSGTRLTVV.

The J gene is TRBJ2-3, the V gene TRBV12-3 or TRBV12-4; perhaps D is TRBD1 or TRBD2 (5 bases each). The CDR3 consists of 16 residues. V lost 6 bases to trimming and J lost 6 bases, with 22 bases between them. The CDR3 nucleotides are TGTGCCAGCAGCCCCCCGGGGACCGTCAACCGGGATACGCAGTATTTT. This codes for CASSPPGTVNRDTQYF.

A few counts support this clonotype. The CDR3 loop is CSARPRGGYTF. The CDR3, as DNA: TGCAGTGCTAGGCCACGGGGCGGCTACACCTTC. This chain joins TRBV20-1 and TRBJ1-2; a weak D match, TRBD1 (5 bases). Germline CDR1 reads DFQATT; CDR2 reads SNEGSKA (reference sequence). The CDR3 runs to 11 residues. The V gene lost 3 bases and the J gene lost 8 bases, with 10 bases spanning the gap.

The chain couples TRBV25-1 to TRBJ2-4; weak D call: TRBD1 (6 bases). V shed 1 base and J shed 2 bases, with 12 bases lying between them. The CDR3 spans 16 residues. CDR1 is MGHDK and CDR2 is SYGVNS in the germline V gene. DNA for the CDR3: TGTGCCAGCAGTGAATTCGGCAGGGGTACCAAAAACATTCAGTACTTC. This translates into CASSEFGRGTKNIQYF.